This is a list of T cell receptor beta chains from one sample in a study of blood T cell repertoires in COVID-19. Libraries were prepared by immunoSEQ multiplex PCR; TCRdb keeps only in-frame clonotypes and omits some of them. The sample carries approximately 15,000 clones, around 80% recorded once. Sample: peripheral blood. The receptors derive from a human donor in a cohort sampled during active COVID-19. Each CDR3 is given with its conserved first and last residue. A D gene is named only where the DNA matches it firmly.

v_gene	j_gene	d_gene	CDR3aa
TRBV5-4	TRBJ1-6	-	CASSFQVGATSPLHF
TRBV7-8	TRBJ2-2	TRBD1	CASSQGTGSTGELFF
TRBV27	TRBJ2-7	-	CASSLRSTYEQYF
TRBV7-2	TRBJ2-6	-	CASSLSQGSLSGANVLTF
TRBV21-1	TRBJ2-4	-	CASSSRGTITSIQYF
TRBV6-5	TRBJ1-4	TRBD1	CASSSTGTGYEKLFF
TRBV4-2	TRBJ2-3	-	CASSQDWRGSTDTQYF
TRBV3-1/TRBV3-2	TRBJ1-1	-	CASSQERVSRNTEAFF
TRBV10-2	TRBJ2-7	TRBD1	CASTSRDRYEQYF
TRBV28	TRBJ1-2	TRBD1	CASSSGTGNYGYTF
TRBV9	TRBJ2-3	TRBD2	CASSVGISGGGTDTQYF
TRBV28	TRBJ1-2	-	CASRLPGMRGYTF
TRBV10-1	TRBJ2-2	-	CASSGSQGRTGELFF
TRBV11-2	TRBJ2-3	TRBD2	CASSFPAGGPADTQYF
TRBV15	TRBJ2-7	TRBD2	CATSRGLGPYEQYF
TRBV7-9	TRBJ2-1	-	CASSSVGQSSRHEQFF
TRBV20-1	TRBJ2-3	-	CSASLRADTQYF
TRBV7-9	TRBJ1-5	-	CASSHSYSNQPQHF
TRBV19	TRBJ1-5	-	CASSRSVLNKGVANQPQHF
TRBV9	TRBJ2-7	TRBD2	CASSKSGGGYEQYF
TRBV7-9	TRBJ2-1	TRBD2	CASSSGTSGKRSYNEQFF
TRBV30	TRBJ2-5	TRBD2	CAWTKDSGGGETQYF
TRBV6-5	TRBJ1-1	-	CASSLNRDGPEAFF
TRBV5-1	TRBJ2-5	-	CASSFTPQRETQYF
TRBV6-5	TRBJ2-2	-	CASKSTAANTGELFF
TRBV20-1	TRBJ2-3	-	CSAAADTQYF
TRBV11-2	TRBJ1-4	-	CASSHFSGGEKLFF
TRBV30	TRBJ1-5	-	CAWSEYRRPQHF
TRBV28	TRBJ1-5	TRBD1	CASRPDRGDLAQHF
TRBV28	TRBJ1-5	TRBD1	CASRPQGASQPQHF
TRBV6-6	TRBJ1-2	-	CASSLQGGYTF
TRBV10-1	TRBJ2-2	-	CASSESGAPGELFF
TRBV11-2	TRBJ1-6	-	CASSSRRTPNSPLHF
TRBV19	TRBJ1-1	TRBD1	CASLTGGTNTEAFF
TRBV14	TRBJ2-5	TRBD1	CASSTGVLRETQYF
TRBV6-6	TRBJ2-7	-	CASSHRPGTPGAYEQYF
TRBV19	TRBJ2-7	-	CASNQVAGYEQYF
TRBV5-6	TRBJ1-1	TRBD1	CASSLGQNRGTEAFF
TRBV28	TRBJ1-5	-	CASSFMSRGPNQPQHF
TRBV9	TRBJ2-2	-	CASSGTVNTGELFF
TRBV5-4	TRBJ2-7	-	CASSRTGINEQYF
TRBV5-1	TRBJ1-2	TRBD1	CASSFDRGQLNGYTF
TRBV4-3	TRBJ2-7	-	CASSQKVGRHYEQYF